Listed below are T cell receptor beta chains from one sample, sequenced in a study of blood T cell repertoires in COVID-19. Clones were sequenced by immunoSEQ multiplex PCR, and TCRdb holds only the in-frame ones, with some missing. The sample contains about 140,000 clones, roughly 88% of which appear only once. Sequencing was performed on peripheral blood. These receptors came from a woman aged 50 to 60 with acute or convalescent COVID-19. Each CDR3 is given with its conserved first and last residue. D genes are given only for firm matches. Clone size, where shown, is once, few, many, or a class for clones that have expanded.

TRBJ1-5 | TRBD1 | TRBV6-6 | once | TGTGCCAGCAGCTGGGGACAGGGGGCAAGTCAGCCCCAGCATTTT | CASSWGQGASQPQHF
TRBJ2-5 | NA | TRBV10-3 | NA | TGTGCCATCAGTGTACAGGGCCACCAAGAGACCCAGTACTTC | CAISVQGHQETQYF
TRBJ1-1 | NA | TRBV4-1 | NA | TGCGCCAGCAGCCTGCAGGTGAACACTGAAGCTTTCTTT | CASSLQVNTEAFF
TRBJ2-3 | TRBD2 | TRBV5-1 | NA | TGCGCCAGCAGCTTGAGTAGCGGGAGAACAGATACGCAGTATTTT | CASSLSSGRTDTQYF
TRBJ2-7 | NA | TRBV27 | NA | TGTGCCAGCAGTCCGGTGGGGCTTTCCTACGAGCAGTACTTC | CASSPVGLSYEQYF
TRBJ1-1 | NA | TRBV5-1 | NA | TGCGCCAGCAGCTTTGCAGGCAACACTGAAGCTTTCTTT | CASSFAGNTEAFF
TRBJ2-7 | TRBD1 | TRBV6-5 | once | TGTGCCAGCAGTTACTCGCGACAGGGTTCCGACGAGCAGTACTTC | CASSYSRQGSDEQYF
TRBJ2-3 | TRBD2 | TRBV10-2 | NA | TGCGCCAGCAGTCTACTAGCGGGGGACACAGATACGCAGTATTTT | CASSLLAGDTDTQYF
TRBJ1-4 | NA | TRBV10-3 | NA | TGTGCCATCAGTGAGACAAGACGGGATGAAAAACTGTTTTTT | CAISETRRDEKLFF
TRBJ2-7 | TRBD1 | TRBV2 | NA | TGTGCCAGCAGCGGCGGACAGGGGTGGTCCTACGAGCAGTACTTC | CASSGGQGWSYEQYF
TRBJ1-2 | TRBD1 | TRBV29-1 | NA | TGCAGCGTGGGGGGACAGGACTATGGCTACACCTTC | CSVGGQDYGYTF
TRBJ2-2 | TRBD1 | TRBV28 | once | TGTGCCAGCAGTTTAAACAGGGGTGGGACCGGGGAGCTGTTTTTT | CASSLNRGGTGELFF
TRBJ1-1 | NA | TRBV11-3 | NA | TGTGCCAGCAGCCCAGGGTGGAACACTGAAGCTTTCTTT | CASSPGWNTEAFF
TRBJ2-3 | NA | TRBV12-3/TRBV12-4 | NA | TGTGCCAGCAGCCTAAGCACAGATACGCAGTATTTT | CASSLSTDTQYF
TRBJ2-7 | TRBD1 | TRBV5-1 | NA | TGCGCCAGCAGCTTGGCCCAAGGACAGGGCTACGAGCAGTACTTC | CASSLAQGQGYEQYF